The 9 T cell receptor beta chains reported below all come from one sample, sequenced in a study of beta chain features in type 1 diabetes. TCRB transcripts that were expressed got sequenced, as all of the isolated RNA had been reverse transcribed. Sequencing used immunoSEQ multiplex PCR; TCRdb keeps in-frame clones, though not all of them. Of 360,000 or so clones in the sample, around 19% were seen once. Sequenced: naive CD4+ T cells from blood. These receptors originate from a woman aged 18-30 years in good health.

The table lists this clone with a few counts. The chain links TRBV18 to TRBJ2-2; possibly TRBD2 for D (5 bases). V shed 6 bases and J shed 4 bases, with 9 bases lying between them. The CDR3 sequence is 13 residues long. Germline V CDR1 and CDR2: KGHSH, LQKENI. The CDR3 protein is CASSVARTGELFF. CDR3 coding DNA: TGTGCCAGCTCGGTAGCGCGCACCGGGGAGCTGTTTTTT.

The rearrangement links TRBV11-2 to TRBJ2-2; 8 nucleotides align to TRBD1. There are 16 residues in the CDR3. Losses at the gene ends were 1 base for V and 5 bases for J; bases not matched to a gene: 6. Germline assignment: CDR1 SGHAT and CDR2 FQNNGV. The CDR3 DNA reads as TGTGCCAGCAGCTTAGTCAGGGGGCGAAAAACCGGGGAGCTGTTTTTT. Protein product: CASSLVRGRKTGELFF. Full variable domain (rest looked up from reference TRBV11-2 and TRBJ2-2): EAGVAQSPRYKIIEKRQSVAFWCNPISGHATLYWYQQILGQGPKLLIQFQNNGVVDDSQLPKDRFSAERLKGVDSTLKIQPAKLEDSAVYLCASSLVRGRKTGELFFGEGSRLTVL.

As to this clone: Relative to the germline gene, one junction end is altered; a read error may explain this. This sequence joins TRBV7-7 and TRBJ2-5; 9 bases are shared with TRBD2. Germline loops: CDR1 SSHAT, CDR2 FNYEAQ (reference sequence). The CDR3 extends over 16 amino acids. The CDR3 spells CASSLGGSGSGETQYF. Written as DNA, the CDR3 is TGTGCTAGCAGCTTAGGGGGTAGCGGGAGTGGAGAGACCCAGTACTTC.

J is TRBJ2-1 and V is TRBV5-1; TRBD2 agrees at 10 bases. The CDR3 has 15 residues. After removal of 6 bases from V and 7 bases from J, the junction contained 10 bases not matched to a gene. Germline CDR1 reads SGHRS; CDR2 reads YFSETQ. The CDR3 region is CASNRIAGGNNEQFF. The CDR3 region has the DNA TGCGCCAGCAACCGAATAGCGGGAGGAAATAATGAGCAGTTCTTC.

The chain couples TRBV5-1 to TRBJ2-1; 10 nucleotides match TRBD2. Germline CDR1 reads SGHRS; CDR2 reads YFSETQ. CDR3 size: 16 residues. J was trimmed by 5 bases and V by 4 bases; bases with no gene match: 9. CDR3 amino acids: CASSTTSGMVDNEQFF. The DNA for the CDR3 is TGCGCCAGCAGCACCACTAGCGGGATGGTGGACAATGAGCAGTTCTTC.

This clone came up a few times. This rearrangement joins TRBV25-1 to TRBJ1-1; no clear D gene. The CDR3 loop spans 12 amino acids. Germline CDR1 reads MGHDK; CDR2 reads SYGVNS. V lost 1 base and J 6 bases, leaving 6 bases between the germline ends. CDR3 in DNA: TGTGCCAGCAGTGAATCCGTAGCTGAAGCTTTCTTT. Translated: CASSESVAEAFF.

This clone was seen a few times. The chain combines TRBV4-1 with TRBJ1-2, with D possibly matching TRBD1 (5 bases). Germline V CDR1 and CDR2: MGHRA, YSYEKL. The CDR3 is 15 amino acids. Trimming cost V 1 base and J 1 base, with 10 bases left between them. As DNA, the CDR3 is TGCGCCAGCAGCCAAGTTGCAGGGATTAACTATGGCTACACCTTC. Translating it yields CASSQVAGINYGYTF.

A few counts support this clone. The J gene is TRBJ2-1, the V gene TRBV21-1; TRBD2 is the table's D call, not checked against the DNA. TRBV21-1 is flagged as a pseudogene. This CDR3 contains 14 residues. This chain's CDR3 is CASSKPPTEDEQFF. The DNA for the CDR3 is TGTGCCAGCAGCAAGCCTCCAACGGAGGATGAGCAGTTCTTC.

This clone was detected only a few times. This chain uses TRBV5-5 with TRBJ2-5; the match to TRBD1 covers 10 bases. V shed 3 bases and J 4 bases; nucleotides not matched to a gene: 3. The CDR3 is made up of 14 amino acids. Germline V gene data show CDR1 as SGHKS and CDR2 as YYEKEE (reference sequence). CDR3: CASSSGQGLETQYF. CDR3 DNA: TGTGCCAGCAGCTCGGGACAGGGGCTAGAGACCCAGTACTTC. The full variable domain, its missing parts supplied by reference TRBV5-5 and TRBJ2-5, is DAGVTQSPTHLIKTRGQQVTLRCSPISGHKSVSWYQQVLGQGPQFIFQYYEKEERGRGNFPDRFSARQFPNYSSELNVNALLLGDSALYLCASSSGQGLETQYFGPGTRLLVL.